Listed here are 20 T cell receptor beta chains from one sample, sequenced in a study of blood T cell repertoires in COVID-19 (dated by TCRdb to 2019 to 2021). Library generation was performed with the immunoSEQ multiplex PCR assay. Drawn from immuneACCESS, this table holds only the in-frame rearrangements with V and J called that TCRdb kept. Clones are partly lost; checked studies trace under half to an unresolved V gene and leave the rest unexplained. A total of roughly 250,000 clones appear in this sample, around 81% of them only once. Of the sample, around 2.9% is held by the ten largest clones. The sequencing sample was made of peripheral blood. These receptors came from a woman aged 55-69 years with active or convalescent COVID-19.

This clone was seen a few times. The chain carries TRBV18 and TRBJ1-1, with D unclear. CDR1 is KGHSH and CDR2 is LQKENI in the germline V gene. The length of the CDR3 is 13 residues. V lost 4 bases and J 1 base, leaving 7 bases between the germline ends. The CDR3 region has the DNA TGTGCCAGCTCACGGGAGGAGAACACTGAAGCTTTCTTT. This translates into CASSREENTEAFF. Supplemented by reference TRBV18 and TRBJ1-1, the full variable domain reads NAGVMQNPRHLVRRRGQEARLRCSPMKGHSHVYWYRQLPEEGLKFMVYLQKENIIDESGMPKERFSAEFPKEGPSILRIQQVVRGDSAAYFCASSREENTEAFFGQGTRLTVV.

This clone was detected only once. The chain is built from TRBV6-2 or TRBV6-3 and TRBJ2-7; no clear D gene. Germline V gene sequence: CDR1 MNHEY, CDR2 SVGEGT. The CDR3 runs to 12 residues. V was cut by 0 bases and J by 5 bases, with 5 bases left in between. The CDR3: CASSYSWHEQYF. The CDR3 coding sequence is TGTGCCAGCAGTTACTCGTGGCACGAGCAGTACTTC.

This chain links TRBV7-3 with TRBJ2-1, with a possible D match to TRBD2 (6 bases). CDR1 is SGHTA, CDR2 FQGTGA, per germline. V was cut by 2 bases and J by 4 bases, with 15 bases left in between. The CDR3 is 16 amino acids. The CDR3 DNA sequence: TGTGCCAGCAGCTTACTAGGGCGGGGCGGATACAATGAGCAGTTCTTC. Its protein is CASSLLGRGGYNEQFF.

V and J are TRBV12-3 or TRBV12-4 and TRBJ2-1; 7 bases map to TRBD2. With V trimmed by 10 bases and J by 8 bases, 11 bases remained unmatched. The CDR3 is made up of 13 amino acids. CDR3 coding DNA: TGTGCCACCTGGGAGGGCATAGTCGATGAGCAGTTCTTC. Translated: CATWEGIVDEQFF.

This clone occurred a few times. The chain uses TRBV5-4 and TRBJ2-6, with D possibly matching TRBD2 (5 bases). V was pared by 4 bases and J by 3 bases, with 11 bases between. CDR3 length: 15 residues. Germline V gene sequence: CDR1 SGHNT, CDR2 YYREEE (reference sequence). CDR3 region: CASSPRGSGANVLTF. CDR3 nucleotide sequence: TGTGCCAGCAGCCCTCGTGGGAGTGGGGCCAACGTCCTGACTTTC.

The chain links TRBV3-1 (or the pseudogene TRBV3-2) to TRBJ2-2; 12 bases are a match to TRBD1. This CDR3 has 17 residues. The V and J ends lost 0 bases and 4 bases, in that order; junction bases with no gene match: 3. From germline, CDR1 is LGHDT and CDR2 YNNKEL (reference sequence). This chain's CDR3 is CASSQDRDRGPTGELFF. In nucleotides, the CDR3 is TGTGCCAGCAGCCAAGACAGGGACAGGGGGCCCACCGGGGAGCTGTTTTTT.

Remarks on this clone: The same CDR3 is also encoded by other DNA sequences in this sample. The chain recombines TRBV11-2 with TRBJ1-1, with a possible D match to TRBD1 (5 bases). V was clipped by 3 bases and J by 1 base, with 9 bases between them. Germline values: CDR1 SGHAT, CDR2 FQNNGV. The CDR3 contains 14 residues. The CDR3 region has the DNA TGTGCCAGCAGCTTGGGCGGGGGGAACACTGAAGCTTTCTTT. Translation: CASSLGGGNTEAFF.

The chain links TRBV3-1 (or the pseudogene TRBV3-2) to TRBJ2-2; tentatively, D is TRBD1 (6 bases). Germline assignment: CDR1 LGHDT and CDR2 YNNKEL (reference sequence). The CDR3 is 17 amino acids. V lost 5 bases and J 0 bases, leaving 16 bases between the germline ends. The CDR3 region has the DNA TGTGCCAGCAGCGGCCGAGGGGGAAAGACGAACACCGGGGAGCTGTTTTTT. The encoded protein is CASSGRGGKTNTGELFF.

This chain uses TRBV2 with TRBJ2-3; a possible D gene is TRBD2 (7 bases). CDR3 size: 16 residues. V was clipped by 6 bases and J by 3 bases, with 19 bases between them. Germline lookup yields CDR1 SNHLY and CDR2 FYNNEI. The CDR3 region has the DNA TGTGCCAGCAGCCAAATAGGGGGGGGCGCAACAGATACGCAGTATTTT. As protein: CASSQIGGGATDTQYF.

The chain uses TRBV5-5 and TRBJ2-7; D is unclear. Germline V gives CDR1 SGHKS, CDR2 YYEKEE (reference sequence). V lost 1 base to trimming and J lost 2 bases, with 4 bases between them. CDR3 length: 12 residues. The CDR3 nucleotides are TGTGCCAGCAGCTTGACAACCTACGAGCAGTACTTC. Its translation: CASSLTTYEQYF.

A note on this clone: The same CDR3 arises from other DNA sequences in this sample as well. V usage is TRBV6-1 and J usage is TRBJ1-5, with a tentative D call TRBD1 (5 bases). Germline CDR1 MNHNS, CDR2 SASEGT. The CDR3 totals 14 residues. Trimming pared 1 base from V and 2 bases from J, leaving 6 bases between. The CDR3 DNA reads TGTGCCAGCAGTGAAGGGGGGGGCAATCAGCCCCAGCATTTT. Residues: CASSEGGGNQPQHF.

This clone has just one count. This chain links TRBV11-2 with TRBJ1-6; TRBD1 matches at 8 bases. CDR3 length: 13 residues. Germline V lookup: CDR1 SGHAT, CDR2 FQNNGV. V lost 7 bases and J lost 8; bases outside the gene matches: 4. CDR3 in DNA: TGTGCCAGCAAAGCAGGGGGCTATTCACCCCTCCACTTT. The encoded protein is CASKAGGYSPLHF.

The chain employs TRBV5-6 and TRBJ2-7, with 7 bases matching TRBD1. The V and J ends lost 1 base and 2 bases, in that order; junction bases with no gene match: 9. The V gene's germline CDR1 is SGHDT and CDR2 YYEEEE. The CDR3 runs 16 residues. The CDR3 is CASSLTDRVKTYEQYF. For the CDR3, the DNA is TGTGCCAGCAGCTTGACCGACAGGGTGAAAACCTACGAGCAGTACTTC.

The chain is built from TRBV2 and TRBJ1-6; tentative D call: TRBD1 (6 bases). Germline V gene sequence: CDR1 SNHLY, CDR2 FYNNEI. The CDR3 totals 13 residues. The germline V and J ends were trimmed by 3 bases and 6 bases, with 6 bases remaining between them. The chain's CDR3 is CASSEGANSPLHF. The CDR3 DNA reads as TGTGCCAGCAGTGAGGGGGCTAATTCACCCCTCCACTTT.

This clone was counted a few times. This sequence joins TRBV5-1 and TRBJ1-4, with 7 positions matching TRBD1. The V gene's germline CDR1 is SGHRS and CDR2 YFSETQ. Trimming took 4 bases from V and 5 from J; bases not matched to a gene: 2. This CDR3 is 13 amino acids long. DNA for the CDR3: TGCGCCAGCAGCACACAGGGGAATGAAAAACTGTTTTTT. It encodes CASSTQGNEKLFF.

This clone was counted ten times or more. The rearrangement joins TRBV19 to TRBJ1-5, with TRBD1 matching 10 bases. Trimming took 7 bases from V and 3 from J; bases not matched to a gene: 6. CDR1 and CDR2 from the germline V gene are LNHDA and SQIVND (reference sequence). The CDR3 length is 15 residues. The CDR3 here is CASKGTGVYNQPQHF. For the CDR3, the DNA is TGTGCCAGTAAGGGGACAGGGGTTTACAATCAGCCCCAGCATTTT.

As DNA, the CDR3 is TGTGCCAGCTCAACCTTAGCGGGGGGGCCTTCAGATACGCAGTATTTT. Translated: CASSTLAGGPSDTQYF. The chain carries TRBV18 and TRBJ2-3; TRBD2 agrees at 11 bases. This CDR3 region has 16 residues. The J segment lost 4 bases and the V segment lost 5 bases, leaving 8 bases of the junction unmatched. Germline lookup yields CDR1 KGHSH and CDR2 LQKENI.

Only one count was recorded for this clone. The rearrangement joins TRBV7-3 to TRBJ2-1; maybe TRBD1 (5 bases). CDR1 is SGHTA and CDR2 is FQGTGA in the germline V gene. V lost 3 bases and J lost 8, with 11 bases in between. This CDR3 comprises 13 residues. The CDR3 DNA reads TGTGCCAGCAGCTTGGCAGGGCTCGATGAGCAGTTCTTC. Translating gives CASSLAGLDEQFF.

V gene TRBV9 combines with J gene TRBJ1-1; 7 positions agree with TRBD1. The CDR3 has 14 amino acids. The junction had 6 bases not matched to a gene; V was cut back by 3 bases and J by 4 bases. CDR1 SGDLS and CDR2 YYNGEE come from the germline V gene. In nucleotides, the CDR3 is TGTGCCAGCAGCGAGACAGGGCAGAGCACTGAAGCTTTCTTT. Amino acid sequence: CASSETGQSTEAFF. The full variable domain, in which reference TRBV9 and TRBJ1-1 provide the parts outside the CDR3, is DSGVTQTPKHLITATGQRVTLRCSPRSGDLSVYWYQQSLDQGLQFLIQYYNGEERAKGNILERFSAQQFPDLHSELNLSSLELGDSALYFCASSETGQSTEAFFGQGTRLTVV.

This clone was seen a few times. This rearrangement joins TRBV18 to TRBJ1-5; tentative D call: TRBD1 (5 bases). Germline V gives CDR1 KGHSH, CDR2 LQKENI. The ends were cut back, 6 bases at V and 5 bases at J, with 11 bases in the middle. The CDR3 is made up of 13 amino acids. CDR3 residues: CASSLQGDQPQHF. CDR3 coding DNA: TGTGCCAGCTCCCTCCAGGGCGATCAGCCCCAGCATTTT. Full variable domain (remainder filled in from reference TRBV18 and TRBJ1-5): NAGVMQNPRHLVRRRGQEARLRCSPMKGHSHVYWYRQLPEEGLKFMVYLQKENIIDESGMPKERFSAEFPKEGPSILRIQQVVRGDSAAYFCASSLQGDQPQHFGDGTRLSIL.